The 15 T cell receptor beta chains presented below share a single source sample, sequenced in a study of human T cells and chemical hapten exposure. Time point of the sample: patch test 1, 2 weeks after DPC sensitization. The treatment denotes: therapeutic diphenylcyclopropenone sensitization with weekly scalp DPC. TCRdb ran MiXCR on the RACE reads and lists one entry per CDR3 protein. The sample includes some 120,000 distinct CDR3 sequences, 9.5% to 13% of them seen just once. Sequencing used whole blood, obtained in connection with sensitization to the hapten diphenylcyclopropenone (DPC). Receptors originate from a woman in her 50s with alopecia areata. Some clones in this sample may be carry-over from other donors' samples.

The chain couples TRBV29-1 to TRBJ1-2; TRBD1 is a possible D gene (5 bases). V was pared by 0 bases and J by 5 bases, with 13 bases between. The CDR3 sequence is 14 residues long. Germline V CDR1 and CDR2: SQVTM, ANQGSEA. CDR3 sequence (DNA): TGCAGCGTTGAAGATCTGGGGACCCTGTATGGCTACACCTTC. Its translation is CSVEDLGTLYGYTF. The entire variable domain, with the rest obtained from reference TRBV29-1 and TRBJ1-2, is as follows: SAVISQKPSRDICQRGTSLTIQCQVDSQVTMMFWYRQQPGQSLTLIATANQGSEATYESGFVIDKFPISRPNLTFSTLTVSNMSPEDSSIYLCSVEDLGTLYGYTFGSGTRLTVV.

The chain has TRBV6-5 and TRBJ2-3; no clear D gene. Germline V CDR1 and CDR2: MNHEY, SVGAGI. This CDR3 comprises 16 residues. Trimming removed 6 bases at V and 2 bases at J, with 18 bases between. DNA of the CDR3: TGTGCCAGCAGCCGCAAACCGACACTCTACACAGATACGCAGTATTTT. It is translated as CASSRKPTLYTDTQYF.

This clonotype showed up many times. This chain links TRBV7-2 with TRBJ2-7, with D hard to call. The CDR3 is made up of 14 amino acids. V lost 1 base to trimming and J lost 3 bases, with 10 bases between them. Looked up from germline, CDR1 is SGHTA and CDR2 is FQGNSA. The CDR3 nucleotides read TGTGCCAGCAGCTTAGATCCGGGTAACTACGAGCAGTACTTC. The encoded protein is CASSLDPGNYEQYF.

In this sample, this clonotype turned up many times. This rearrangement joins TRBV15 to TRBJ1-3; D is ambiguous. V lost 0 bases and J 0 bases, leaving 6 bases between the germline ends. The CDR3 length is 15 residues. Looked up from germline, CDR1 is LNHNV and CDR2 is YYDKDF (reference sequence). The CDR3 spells CATSRDYSSGNTIYF. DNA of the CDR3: TGTGCCACCAGCAGAGATTACAGCTCTGGAAACACCATATATTTT.

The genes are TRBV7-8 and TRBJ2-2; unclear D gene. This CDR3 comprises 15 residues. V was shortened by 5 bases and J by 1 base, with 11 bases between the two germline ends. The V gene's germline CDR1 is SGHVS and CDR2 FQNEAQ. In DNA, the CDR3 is TGTGCCAGCAGCCTACGGGCCCGGAACACCGGGGAGCTGTTTTTT. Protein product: CASSLRARNTGELFF.

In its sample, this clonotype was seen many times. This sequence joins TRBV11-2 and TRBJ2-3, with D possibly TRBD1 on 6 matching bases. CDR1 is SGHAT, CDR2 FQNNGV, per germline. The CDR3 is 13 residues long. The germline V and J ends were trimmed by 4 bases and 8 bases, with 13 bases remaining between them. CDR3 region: CASSSRQAGTQYF. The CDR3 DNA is TGTGCCAGCAGCTCAAGACAGGCGGGTACGCAGTATTTT.

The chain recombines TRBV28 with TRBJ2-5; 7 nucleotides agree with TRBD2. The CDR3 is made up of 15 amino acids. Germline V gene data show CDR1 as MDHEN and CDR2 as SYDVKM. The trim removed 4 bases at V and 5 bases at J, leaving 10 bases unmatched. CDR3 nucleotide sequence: TGTGCCAGCAGTTCCACACAGGTCGGGGGGGAGACCCAGTACTTC. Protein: CASSSTQVGGETQYF. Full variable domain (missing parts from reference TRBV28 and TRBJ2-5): DVKVTQSSRYLVKRTGEKVFLECVQDMDHENMFWYRQDPGLGLRLIYFSYDVKMKEKGDIPEGYSVSREKKERFSLILESASTNQTSMYLCASSSTQVGGETQYFGPGTRLLVL.

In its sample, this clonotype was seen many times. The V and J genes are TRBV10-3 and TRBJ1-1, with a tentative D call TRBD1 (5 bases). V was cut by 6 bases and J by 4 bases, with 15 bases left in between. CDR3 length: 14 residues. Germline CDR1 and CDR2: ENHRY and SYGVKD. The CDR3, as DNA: TGTGCCATCAGGGAAGCGGGGGGTCGCACTGAAGCTTTCTTT. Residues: CAIREAGGRTEAFF.

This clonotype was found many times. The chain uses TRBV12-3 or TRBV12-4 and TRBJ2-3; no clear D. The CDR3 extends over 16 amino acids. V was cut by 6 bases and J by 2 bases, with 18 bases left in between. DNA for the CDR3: TGTGCCAGCAGGGCTGGGCTCGGAGCCCCCACAGATACGCAGTATTTT. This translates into CASRAGLGAPTDTQYF.

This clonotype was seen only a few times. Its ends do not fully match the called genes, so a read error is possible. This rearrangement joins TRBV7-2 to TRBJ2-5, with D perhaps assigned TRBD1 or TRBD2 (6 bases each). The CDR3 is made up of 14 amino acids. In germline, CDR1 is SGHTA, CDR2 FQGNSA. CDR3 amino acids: CANSLGGGGETQYF. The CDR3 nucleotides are TGTGCCAACAGCTTAGGGGGAGGTGGAGAGACCCAGTACTTC.

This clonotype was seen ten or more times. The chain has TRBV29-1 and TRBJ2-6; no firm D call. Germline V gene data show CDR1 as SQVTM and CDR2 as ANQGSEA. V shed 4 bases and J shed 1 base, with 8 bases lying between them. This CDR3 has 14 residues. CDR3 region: CSVAALSGANVLTF. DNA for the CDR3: TGCAGCGTTGCAGCCCTGTCTGGGGCCAACGTCCTGACTTTC.

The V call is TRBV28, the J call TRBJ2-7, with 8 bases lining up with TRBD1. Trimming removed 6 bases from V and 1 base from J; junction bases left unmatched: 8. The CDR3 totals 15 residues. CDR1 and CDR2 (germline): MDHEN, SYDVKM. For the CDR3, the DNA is TGTGCCAGCAGCTCGCAGGGGGCAGAATCCTACGAGCAGTACTTC. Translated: CASSSQGAESYEQYF.

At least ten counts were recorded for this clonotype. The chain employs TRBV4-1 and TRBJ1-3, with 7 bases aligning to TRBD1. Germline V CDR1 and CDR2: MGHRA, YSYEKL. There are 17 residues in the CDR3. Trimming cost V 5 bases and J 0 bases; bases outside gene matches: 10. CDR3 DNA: TGCGCCAGCAGCTCTGGGACAGCTCCTCGCTCTGGAAACACCATATATTTT. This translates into CASSSGTAPRSGNTIYF.

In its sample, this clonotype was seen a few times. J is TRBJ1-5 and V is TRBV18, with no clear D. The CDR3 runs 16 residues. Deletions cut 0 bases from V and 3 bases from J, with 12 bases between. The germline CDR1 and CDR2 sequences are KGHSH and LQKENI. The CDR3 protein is CASSPPSAALNQPQHF. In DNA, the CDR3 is TGTGCCAGCTCACCACCATCGGCAGCTCTCAATCAGCCCCAGCATTTT. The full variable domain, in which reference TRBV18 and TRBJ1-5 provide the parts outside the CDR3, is NAGVMQNPRHLVRRRGQEARLRCSPMKGHSHVYWYRQLPEEGLKFMVYLQKENIIDESGMPKERFSAEFPKEGPSILRIQQVVRGDSAAYFCASSPPSAALNQPQHFGDGTRLSIL.

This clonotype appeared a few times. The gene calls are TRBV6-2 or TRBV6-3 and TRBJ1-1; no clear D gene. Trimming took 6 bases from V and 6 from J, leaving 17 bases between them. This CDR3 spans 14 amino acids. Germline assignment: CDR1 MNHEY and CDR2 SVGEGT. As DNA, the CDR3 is TGTGCCAGCAGCCGGACCCTCCTGAAGGCTGAAGCTTTCTTT. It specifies CASSRTLLKAEAFF.